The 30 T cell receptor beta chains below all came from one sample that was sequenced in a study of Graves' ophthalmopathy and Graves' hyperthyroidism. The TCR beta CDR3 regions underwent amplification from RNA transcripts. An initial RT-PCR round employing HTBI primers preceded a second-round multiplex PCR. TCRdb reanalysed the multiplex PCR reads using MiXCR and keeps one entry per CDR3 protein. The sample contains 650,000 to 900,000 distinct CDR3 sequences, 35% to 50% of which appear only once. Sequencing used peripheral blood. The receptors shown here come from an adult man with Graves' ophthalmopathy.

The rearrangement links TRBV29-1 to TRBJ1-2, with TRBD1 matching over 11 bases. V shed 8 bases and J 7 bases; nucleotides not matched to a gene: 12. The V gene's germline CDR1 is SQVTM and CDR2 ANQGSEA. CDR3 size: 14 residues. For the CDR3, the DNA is TGCAGCCCAACCCTCTGGGGACAGGGGGGTGGCTACACCTTC. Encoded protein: CSPTLWGQGGGYTF.

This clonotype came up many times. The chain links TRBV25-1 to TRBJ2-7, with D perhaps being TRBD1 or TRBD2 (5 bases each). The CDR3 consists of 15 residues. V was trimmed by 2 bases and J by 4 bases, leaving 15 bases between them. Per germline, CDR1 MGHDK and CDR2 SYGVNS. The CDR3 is CASSEKKDGAYEQYF. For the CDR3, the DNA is TGTGCCAGCAGTGAAAAGAAGGACGGGGCATACGAGCAGTACTTC.

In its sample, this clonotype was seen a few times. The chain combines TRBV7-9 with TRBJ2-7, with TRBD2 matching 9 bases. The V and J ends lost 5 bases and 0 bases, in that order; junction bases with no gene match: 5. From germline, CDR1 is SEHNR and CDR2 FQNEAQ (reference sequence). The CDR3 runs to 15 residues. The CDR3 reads CASSPGLALSYEQYF. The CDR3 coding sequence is TGTGCCAGCAGCCCCGGACTAGCGCTCTCCTACGAGCAGTACTTC.

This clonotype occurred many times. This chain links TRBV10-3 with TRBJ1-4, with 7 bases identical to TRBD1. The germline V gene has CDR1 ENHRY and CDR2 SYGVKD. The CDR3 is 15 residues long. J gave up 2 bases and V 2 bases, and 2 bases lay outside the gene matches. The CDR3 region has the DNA TGTGCCATCAGTGAGCAGGACAGGACTAATGAAAAACTGTTTTTT. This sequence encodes CAISEQDRTNEKLFF.

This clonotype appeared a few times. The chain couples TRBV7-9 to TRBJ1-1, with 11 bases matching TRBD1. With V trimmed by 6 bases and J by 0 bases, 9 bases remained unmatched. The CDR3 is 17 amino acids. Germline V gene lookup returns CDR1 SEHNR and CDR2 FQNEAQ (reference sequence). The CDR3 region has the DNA TGTGCCAGCAGTGCCGGACAGGGGGCTCCCATGAACACTGAAGCTTTCTTT. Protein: CASSAGQGAPMNTEAFF.

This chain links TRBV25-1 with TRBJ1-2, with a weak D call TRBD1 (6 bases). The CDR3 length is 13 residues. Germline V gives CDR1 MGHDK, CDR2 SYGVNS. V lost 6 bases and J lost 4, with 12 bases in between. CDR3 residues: CASSQGGTYGYTF. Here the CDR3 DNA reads TGTGCCAGCAGCCAAGGGGGTACCTATGGCTACACCTTC.

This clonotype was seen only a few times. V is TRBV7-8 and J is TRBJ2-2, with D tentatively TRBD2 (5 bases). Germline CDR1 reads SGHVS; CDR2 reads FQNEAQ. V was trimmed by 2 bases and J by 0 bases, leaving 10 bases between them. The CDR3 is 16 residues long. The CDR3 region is CASSLLTGANTGELFF. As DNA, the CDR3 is TGTGCCAGCAGCTTATTGACCGGGGCGAACACCGGGGAGCTGTTTTTT.

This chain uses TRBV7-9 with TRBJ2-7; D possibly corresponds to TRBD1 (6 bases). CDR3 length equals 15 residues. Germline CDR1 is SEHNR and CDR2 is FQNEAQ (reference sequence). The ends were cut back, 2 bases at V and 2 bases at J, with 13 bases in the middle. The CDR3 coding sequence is TGTGCCAGCAGCTTATATATCGGGACAACCTACGAGCAGTACTTC. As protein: CASSLYIGTTYEQYF.

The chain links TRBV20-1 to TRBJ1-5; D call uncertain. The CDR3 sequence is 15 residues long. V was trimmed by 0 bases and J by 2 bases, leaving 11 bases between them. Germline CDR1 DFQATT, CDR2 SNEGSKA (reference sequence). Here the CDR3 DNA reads TGCAGTGCTAGAGATTTCGGTACCGGCAATCAGCCCCAGCATTTT. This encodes CSARDFGTGNQPQHF.

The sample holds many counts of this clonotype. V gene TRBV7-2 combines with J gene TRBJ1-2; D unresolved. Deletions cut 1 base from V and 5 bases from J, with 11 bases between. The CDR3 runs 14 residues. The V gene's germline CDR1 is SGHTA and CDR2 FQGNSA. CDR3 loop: CASSLVRSGYGYTF. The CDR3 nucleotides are TGTGCCAGCAGCTTAGTACGCTCCGGATATGGCTACACCTTC.

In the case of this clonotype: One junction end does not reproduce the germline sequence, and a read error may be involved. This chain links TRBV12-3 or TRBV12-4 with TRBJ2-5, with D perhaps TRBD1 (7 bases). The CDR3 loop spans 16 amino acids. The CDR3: CASSLGQGGSQETQYF. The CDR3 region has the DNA TGTGCCAGCAGCTTAGGGCAGGGGGGCTCACAAGAGACCCAGTACTTC.

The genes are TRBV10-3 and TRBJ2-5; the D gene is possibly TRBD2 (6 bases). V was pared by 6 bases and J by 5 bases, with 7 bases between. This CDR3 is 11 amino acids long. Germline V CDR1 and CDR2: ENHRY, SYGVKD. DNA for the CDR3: TGTGCCATCAGAGGGAGGGAGACCCAGTACTTC. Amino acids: CAIRGRETQYF.

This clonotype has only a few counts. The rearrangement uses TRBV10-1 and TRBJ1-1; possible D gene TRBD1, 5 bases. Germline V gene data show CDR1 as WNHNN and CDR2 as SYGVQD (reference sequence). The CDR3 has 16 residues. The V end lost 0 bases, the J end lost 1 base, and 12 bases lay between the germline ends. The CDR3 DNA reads TGCGCCAGCAGTGAGTCTGCCGGGACTGAGAACACTGAAGCTTTCTTT. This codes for CASSESAGTENTEAFF.

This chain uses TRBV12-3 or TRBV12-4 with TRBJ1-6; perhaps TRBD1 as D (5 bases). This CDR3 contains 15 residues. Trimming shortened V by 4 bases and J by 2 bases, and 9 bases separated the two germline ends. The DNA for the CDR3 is TGTGCCAGCAGTTCCGGGGGAACCTATAATTCACCCCTCCACTTT. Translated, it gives CASSSGGTYNSPLHF.

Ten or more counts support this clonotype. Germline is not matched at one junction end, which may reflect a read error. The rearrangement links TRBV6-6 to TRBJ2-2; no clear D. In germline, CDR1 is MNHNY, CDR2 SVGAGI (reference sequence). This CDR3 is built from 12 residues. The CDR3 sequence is CASSYQSGELFF. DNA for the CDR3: TGTGCCAGCAGCTACCAGTCCGGTGAGCTGTTTTTT.

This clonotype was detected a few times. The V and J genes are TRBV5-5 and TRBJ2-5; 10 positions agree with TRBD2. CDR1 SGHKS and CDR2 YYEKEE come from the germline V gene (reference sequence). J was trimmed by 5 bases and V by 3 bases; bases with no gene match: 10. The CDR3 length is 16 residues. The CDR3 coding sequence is TGTGCCAGCAGCTCGTTTCTAGCGGGAGATCGGGAGACCCAGTACTTC. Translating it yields CASSSFLAGDRETQYF.

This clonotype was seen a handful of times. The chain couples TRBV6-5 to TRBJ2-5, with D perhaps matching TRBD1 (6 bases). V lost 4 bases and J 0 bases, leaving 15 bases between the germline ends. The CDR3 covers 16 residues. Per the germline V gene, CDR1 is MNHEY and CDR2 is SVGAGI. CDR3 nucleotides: TGTGCCAGCAGTTTCACAGGGCCTACAAACCAAGAGACCCAGTACTTC. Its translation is CASSFTGPTNQETQYF.

This chain's CDR3 is CSVLGLAGASYEQYF. CDR3 in DNA: TGCAGCGTTTTAGGGCTAGCGGGGGCTTCCTACGAGCAGTACTTC. This chain uses TRBV29-1 with TRBJ2-7; 10 bases agree with TRBD2. The V segment lost 5 bases and the J segment 1 base; nucleotides outside the gene matches: 8. This CDR3 region has 15 residues. Germline CDR1 reads SQVTM; CDR2 reads ANQGSEA.

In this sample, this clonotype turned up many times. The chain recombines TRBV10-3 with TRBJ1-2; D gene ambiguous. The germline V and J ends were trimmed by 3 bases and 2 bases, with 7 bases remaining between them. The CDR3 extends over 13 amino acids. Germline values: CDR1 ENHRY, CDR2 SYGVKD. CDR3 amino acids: CAISDGSNYGYTF. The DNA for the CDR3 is TGTGCCATCAGTGATGGCAGCAACTATGGCTACACCTTC.

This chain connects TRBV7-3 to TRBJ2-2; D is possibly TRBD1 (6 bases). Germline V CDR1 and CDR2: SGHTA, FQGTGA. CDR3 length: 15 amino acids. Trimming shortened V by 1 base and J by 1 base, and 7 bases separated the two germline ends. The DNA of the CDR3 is TGTGCCAGCAGCTTAATGGACAGGAACACCGGGGAGCTGTTTTTT. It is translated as CASSLMDRNTGELFF.

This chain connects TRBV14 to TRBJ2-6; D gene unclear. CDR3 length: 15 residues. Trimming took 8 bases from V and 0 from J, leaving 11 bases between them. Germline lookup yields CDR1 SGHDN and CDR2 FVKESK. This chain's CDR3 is CASWNSFSGANVLTF. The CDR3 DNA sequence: TGTGCCAGCTGGAATTCCTTCTCTGGGGCCAACGTCCTGACTTTC. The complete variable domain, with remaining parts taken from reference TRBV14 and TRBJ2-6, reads EAGVTQFPSHSVIEKGQTVTLRCDPISGHDNLYWYRRVMGKEIKFLLHFVKESKQDESGMPNNRFLAERTGGTYSTLKVQPAELEDSGVYFCASWNSFSGANVLTFGAGSRLTVL.

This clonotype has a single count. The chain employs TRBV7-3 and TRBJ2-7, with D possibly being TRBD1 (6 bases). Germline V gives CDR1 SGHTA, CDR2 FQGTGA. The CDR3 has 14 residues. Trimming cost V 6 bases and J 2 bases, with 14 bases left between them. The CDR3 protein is CASSSRRGAYEQYF. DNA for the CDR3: TGTGCCAGCAGTTCACGCAGGGGAGCCTACGAGCAGTACTTC.

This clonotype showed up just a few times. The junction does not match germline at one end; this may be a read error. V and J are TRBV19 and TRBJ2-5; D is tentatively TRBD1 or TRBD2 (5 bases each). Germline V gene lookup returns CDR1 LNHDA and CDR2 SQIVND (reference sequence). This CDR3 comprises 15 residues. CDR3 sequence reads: CASSDPGRLHQTQYF. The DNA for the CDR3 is TGCGCCAGCAGCGACCCGGGACGACTCCATCAGACCCAGTACTTC. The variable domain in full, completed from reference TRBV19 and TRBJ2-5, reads DGGITQSPKYLFRKEGQNVTLSCEQNLNHDAMYWYRQDPGQGLRLIYYSQIVNDFQKGDIAEGYSVSREKKESFPLTVTSAQKNPTAFYLCASSDPGRLHQTQYFGPGTRLLVL.

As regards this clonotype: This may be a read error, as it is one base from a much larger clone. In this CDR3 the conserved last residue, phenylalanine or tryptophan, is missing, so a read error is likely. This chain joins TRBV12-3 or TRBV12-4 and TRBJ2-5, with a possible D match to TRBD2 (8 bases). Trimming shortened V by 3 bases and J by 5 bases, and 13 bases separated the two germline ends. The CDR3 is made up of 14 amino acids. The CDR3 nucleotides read TGTGCCAGCAGTTTGCCGGGAGGGGGCGAGACCCAGTACCTC. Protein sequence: CASSLPGGGETQYL.

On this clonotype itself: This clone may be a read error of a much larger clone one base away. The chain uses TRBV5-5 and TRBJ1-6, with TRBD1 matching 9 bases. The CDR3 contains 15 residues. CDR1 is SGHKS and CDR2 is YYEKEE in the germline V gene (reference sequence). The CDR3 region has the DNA TGTGCCAGCAGCTTGACAGGGGGCTATAGTTCACCCCTCCACTTT. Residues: CASSLTGGYSSPLHF.

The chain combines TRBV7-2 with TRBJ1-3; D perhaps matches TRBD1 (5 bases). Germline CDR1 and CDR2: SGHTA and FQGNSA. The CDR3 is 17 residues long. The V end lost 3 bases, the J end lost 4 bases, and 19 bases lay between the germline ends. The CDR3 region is CASSLGFDRARGNTIYF. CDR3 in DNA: TGTGCCAGCAGCTTGGGATTTGACAGAGCAAGGGGAAACACCATATATTTT.

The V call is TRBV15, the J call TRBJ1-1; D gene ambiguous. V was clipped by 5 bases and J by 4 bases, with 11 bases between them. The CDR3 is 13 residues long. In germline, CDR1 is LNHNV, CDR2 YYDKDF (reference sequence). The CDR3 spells CATSRTDLTEAFF. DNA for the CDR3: TGTGCCACCAGCCGGACCGACCTCACTGAAGCTTTCTTT.

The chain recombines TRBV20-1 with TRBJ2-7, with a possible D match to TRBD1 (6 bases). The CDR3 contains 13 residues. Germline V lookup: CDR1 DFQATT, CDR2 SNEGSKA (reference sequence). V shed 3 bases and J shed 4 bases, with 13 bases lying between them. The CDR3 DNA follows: TGCAGTGCTAGCCGAATACAGGGTTACGAGCAGTACTTC. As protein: CSASRIQGYEQYF.

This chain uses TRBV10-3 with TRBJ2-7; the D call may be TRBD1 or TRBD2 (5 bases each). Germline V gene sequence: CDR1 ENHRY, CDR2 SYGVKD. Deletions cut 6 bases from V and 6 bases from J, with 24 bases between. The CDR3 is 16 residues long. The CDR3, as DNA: TGTGCCATCAGCTATAGCCCGGGGCCCACCGACACCGAGCAGTACTTC. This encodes CAISYSPGPTDTEQYF.

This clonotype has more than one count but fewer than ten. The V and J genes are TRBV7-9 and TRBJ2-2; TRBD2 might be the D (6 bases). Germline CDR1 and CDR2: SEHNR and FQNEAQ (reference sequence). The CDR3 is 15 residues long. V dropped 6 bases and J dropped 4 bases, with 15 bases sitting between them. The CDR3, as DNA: TGTGCCAGCAGTTTGCAACTAGCTGGCACCGGGGAGCTGTTTTTT. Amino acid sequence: CASSLQLAGTGELFF.